These T cell receptor beta chains were read from a single sample in a study of human T cells and chemical hapten exposure. TCRdb fed the RACE reads into MiXCR, producing one record per CDR3 protein. The data show about 92,000 distinct CDR3 sequences, approximately 11% seen once. The sequenced sample was whole blood, obtained in connection with sensitization to the hapten diphenylcyclopropenone (DPC). The source is a woman in her thirties with alopecia areata. Some clones in this sample may be carry-over from other donors' samples. CDR3s include the opening cysteine and the closing phenylalanine or tryptophan. D genes are given only for firm matches. Some rows have no size entry. The others give once, few or many, or a class for an expanded clone.

V gene	D gene	J gene	clone size	CDR3 protein	CDR3 DNA
TRBV5-6	TRBD2	TRBJ2-3	few	CASSLVGGGIPDTQYF	TGTGCCAGCAGCTTGGTTGGCGGGGGGATTCCAGATACGCAGTATTTT
TRBV6-2/TRBV6-3	-	TRBJ1-1	many	CASAGLQGLNTEAFF	TGTGCCAGCGCTGGATTGCAAGGACTGAACACTGAAGCTTTCTTT
TRBV5-5	TRBD1	TRBJ2-5	-	CASSRGTGGYETQYF	TGTGCCAGCAGCCGCGGGACAGGGGGTTACGAGACCCAGTACTTC
TRBV29-1	-	TRBJ1-1	-	CSVEQGNEAFF	TGCAGCGTTGAACAGGGAAATGAAGCTTTCTTT
TRBV28	TRBD1	TRBJ1-4	many	CASSPWRHRDREEKLFF	TGTGCCAGCAGCCCGTGGCGACACAGGGACAGGGAAGAAAAACTGTTTTTT
TRBV18	TRBD2	TRBJ2-5	few	CASSGLAGGQETQYF	TGTGCCAGCTCGGGACTAGCGGGAGGACAAGAGACCCAGTACTTC
TRBV29-1	-	TRBJ2-1	-	CSAGTWNEQFF	TGCAGCGCCGGGACCTGGAATGAGCAGTTCTTC
TRBV3-1	-	TRBJ2-7	many	CASSQWSVTSEQYF	TGTGCCAGCAGCCAGTGGAGTGTGACGTCCGAGCAGTACTTC
TRBV4-1	TRBD1	TRBJ1-6	many	CASSQGQGRTRNSPLHF	TGCGCCAGCAGCCAAGGACAGGGGCGAACTCGTAATTCACCCCTCCACTTT
TRBV28	-	TRBJ2-3	many	CASRSGPSTDTQYF	TGTGCCAGCAGGTCCGGACCGAGCACAGATACGCAGTATTTT
TRBV18	-	TRBJ2-2	-	CASSRSGQNTGELFF	TGTGCCAGCTCACGATCGGGACAGAACACCGGGGAGCTGTTTTTT
TRBV29-1	-	TRBJ1-1	many	CSVGEPDEAFF	TGCAGCGTTGGAGAGCCGGATGAAGCTTTCTTT
TRBV27	-	TRBJ1-1	few	CASSFGGAHTEAFF	TGTGCCAGCAGTTTTGGGGGGGCTCACACTGAAGCTTTCTTT
TRBV7-9	-	TRBJ1-3	-	CASSPPARGSGNTIYF	TGTGCCAGCAGCCCCCCGGCTAGAGGGTCTGGAAACACCATATATTTT
TRBV5-4	-	TRBJ2-3	many	CASSLGSAGSTDTQYF	TGTGCCAGCAGCTTGGGTAGCGCGGGAAGCACAGATACGCAGTATTTT
TRBV30	-	TRBJ2-1	few	CAWSPAWNEQFF	TGTGCCTGGAGTCCAGCGTGGAATGAGCAGTTCTTC
TRBV9	TRBD2	TRBJ2-1	-	CASSVSGAEQFF	TGTGCCAGCAGCGTTAGCGGGGCAGAGCAGTTCTTC
TRBV7-9	-	TRBJ2-3	-	CASSSLIPSTDTQYF	TGTGCCAGCAGCTCCCTTATACCTAGCACAGATACGCAGTATTTT
TRBV19	-	TRBJ1-4	many	CASSSTGLNEKLFF	TGTGCCAGCAGTTCAACGGGGCTTAATGAAAAACTGTTTTTT
TRBV18	-	TRBJ2-7	-	CASSPVVSTYEQYF	TGTGCCAGCTCCCCGGTAGTGTCTACCTACGAGCAGTACTTC
TRBV6-1	-	TRBJ1-5	many	CASSEMRRGDQPQHF	TGTGCCAGCAGTGAAATGAGGCGGGGTGATCAGCCCCAGCATTTT
TRBV10-2	-	TRBJ2-2	few	CASSGQATGELFF	TGCGCCAGCAGTGGACAGGCCACCGGGGAGCTGTTTTTT
TRBV20-1	-	TRBJ1-2	few	CSARERENYGYTF	TGCAGTGCTAGAGAAAGGGAGAACTATGGCTACACCTTC
TRBV20-1	TRBD1	TRBJ2-5	many	CSARGGTVVLETQYF	TGCAGTGCTAGAGGGGGGACAGTTGTTTTAGAGACCCAGTACTTC
TRBV28	-	TRBJ2-1	few	CASNPAGLSYNEQFF	TGTGCCAGCAATCCCGCGGGACTCTCCTACAATGAGCAGTTCTTC
TRBV15	TRBD1	TRBJ1-2	many	CATSTRRTGYGYTF	TGTGCCACCAGCACCCGCCGGACAGGCTATGGCTACACCTTC
TRBV2	-	TRBJ2-5	few	CASRRGGGIQETQYF	TGTGCCAGCAGAAGAGGCGGGGGCATTCAAGAGACCCAGTACTTC
TRBV29-1	-	TRBJ2-1	-	CSVENLNVNNEQFF	TGCAGCGTTGAAAATTTGAACGTAAACAATGAGCAGTTCTTC
TRBV19	-	TRBJ1-5	-	CASSVSTYSNQPQHF	TGTGCCAGTAGTGTTTCAACGTATAGCAATCAGCCCCAGCATTTT
TRBV11-2	-	TRBJ2-2	many	CASSLARGFNTGELFF	TGTGCCAGCAGCTTAGCCCGGGGGTTTAACACCGGGGAGCTGTTTTTT
TRBV24-1	-	TRBJ2-5	few	CATSDWDGRNQETQYF	TGTGCCACCAGTGATTGGGACGGCCGTAACCAAGAGACCCAGTACTTC
TRBV10-1	-	TRBJ2-2	-	CASSLGVTGELFF	TGCGCCAGCTCCTTAGGAGTTACCGGGGAGCTGTTTTTT
TRBV7-2	-	TRBJ2-5	few	CASSARLQETQYF	TGTGCCAGCAGCGCTCGACTACAAGAGACCCAGTACTTC
TRBV12-3/TRBV12-4	TRBD1	TRBJ1-5	many	CASSLTGGHQPQHF	TGTGCCAGCAGCCTCACAGGGGGCCATCAGCCCCAGCATTTT
TRBV20-1	-	TRBJ1-3	-	CSAAGAGNTIYF	TGCAGTGCCGCAGGGGCTGGAAACACCATATATTTT
TRBV21-1	-	TRBJ1-5	-	CARRLQPQHF	TGTGCCAGACGGCTTCAGCCCCAGCATTTT
TRBV28	TRBD1	TRBJ1-1	few	CASGQGGLNTEAFF	TGTGCCAGCGGACAGGGGGGATTGAACACTGAAGCTTTCTTT
TRBV7-2	-	TRBJ2-7	-	CASSLGQRREQYF	TGTGCCAGCAGCTTAGGGCAGCGACGAGAGCAGTACTTC
TRBV5-1	TRBD1	TRBJ1-2	-	CASSSDRGLGYGYTF	TGCGCCAGCAGCTCAGACAGGGGGCTAGGCTATGGCTACACCTTC
TRBV5-1	-	TRBJ1-5	-	CASSLSWVEEPQHF	TGCGCCAGCAGCTTGAGCTGGGTCGAGGAGCCCCAGCATTTT
TRBV29-1	TRBD2	TRBJ2-3	-	CSVEDPSGRAVRADTQYF	TGCAGCGTTGAAGACCCTAGCGGGAGGGCCGTTCGCGCAGATACGCAGTATTTT
TRBV6-1	TRBD2	TRBJ2-2	many	CASTGLANTGELFF	TGTGCCAGCACCGGACTAGCGAACACCGGGGAGCTGTTTTTT
TRBV6-2/TRBV6-3	-	TRBJ2-3	few	CASSYSPTAELTQYF	TGTGCCAGCAGTTACTCGCCCACAGCGGAGCTAACGCAGTATTTT
TRBV18	-	TRBJ2-6	many	CASSPPPGLSSGANVLTF	TGTGCCAGCTCACCACCACCGGGTCTGAGCTCTGGGGCCAACGTCCTGACTTTC
TRBV20-1	-	TRBJ2-3	many	CSARGWGRTALTDTQYF	TGCAGTGCTAGGGGGTGGGGCAGGACGGCCCTCACAGATACGCAGTATTTT
TRBV28	-	TRBJ1-1	-	CASSNGGAEAFF	TGTGCCAGCAGCAACGGTGGGGCTGAAGCTTTCTTT
TRBV29-1	-	TRBJ2-3	-	CSVEAIPDTQYF	TGCAGCGTTGAAGCGATCCCAGATACGCAGTATTTT
TRBV6-2/TRBV6-3	-	TRBJ2-1	many	CASRSYNEQFF	TGTGCCAGCAGGTCCTACAATGAGCAGTTCTTC
TRBV29-1	-	TRBJ2-3	many	CSVASSDTQYF	TGCAGCGTCGCCAGCTCGGATACGCAGTATTTT
TRBV29-1	-	TRBJ1-1	few	CSVGGGGTEAFF	TGCAGCGTTGGGGGGGGCGGCACTGAAGCTTTCTTT
TRBV7-9	-	TRBJ2-1	many	CASSPGTPLNNEQFF	TGTGCCAGCAGCCCGGGGACTCCTCTCAACAATGAGCAGTTCTTC
TRBV2	-	TRBJ1-3	many	CASSSGFTGNTIYF	TGTGCCAGCAGTTCTGGATTTACTGGAAACACCATATATTTT
TRBV29-1	-	TRBJ2-2	-	CSVAVLLTGELFF	TGCAGCGTTGCAGTTCTACTAACCGGGGAGCTGTTTTTT